The 17 T cell receptor beta chains in this list originate from one sample, sequenced in a study of shared clonotypes between healthy human individuals. Sequenced by immunoSEQ multiplex PCR; TCRdb stores in-frame clones only, minus some. Of some 2,500,000 clones listed, 85% to 95% were seen once; the top ten hold 0.37%. Material for sequencing was naive CD4+ T cells from PBMCs. Subset described: CD45RA+ positively selected. The receptors were gathered from a man between 18 and 35 years old in good health. Some clones in this sample may be carry-over from other donors' samples.

For the CDR3, the DNA is TGCGCCAGCGGCCCGGGACTAGCTGGCTGGAATGAGCAGTTCTTC. This codes for CASGPGLAGWNEQFF. J is TRBJ2-1 and V is TRBV5-1, with 9 bases lining up with TRBD2. Germline CDR1 SGHRS, CDR2 YFSETQ. V lost 7 bases and J lost 7; bases outside the gene matches: 12. This CDR3 is built from 15 residues.

The chain joins TRBV5-4 to TRBJ2-5; 8 bases agree with TRBD2. V lost 3 bases to trimming and J lost 4 bases; unmatched junction nucleotides: 5. Germline CDR1 reads SGHNT; CDR2 reads YYREEE (reference sequence). This CDR3 is 14 amino acids long. As DNA, the CDR3 is TGTGCCAGCAGCTCGGGACTAGTTCGAGAGACCCAGTACTTC. This encodes CASSSGLVRETQYF.

The chain uses TRBV7-6 and TRBJ2-1, with D perhaps assigned TRBD1 or TRBD2 (6 bases each). Looked up from germline, CDR1 is SGHVS and CDR2 is FNYEAQ. The V end lost 2 bases, the J end lost 5 bases, and 16 bases lay between the germline ends. This CDR3 has 16 amino acids. The CDR3 DNA is TGTGCCAGCAGCTTACGGGGGCCGGGAACCGACAATGAGCAGTTCTTC. It translates to CASSLRGPGTDNEQFF.

The genes are TRBV6-5 and TRBJ2-7; TRBD1 is a possible D gene (6 bases). Trimming removed 8 bases from V and 1 base from J, with 18 bases in between. The CDR3 runs to 15 residues. Germline lookup yields CDR1 MNHEY and CDR2 SVGAGI. The CDR3 sequence: CASGSPKTGSYEQYF. The CDR3 bases are TGTGCCAGCGGGTCACCCAAGACAGGTTCCTACGAGCAGTACTTC.

The CDR3 region is CASRTGDSSYNEQFF. The CDR3 DNA reads as TGTGCCAGCAGGACTGGGGACAGCTCCTACAATGAGCAGTTCTTC. J is TRBJ2-1 and V is TRBV27; 7 bases line up with TRBD1. From germline, CDR1 is MNHEY and CDR2 SMNVEV (reference sequence). This CDR3 is built from 15 residues. Trimming at V came to 6 bases and at J to 0 bases, leaving 5 bases not matched to a gene.

In this sample, this clone turned up a few times. The genes are TRBV2 and TRBJ1-1, with a tentative D call TRBD1 (5 bases). Germline lookup yields CDR1 SNHLY and CDR2 FYNNEI. V lost 5 bases and J 5 bases, leaving 12 bases between the germline ends. The CDR3 loop spans 13 amino acids. CDR3 in amino acids: CASSNQRGTEAFF. CDR3 nucleotides: TGTGCCAGCAGTAACCAAAGGGGAACTGAAGCTTTCTTT.

V is TRBV27 and J is TRBJ2-6, with 7 positions matching TRBD1. Looked up from germline, CDR1 is MNHEY and CDR2 is SMNVEV (reference sequence). The CDR3 has 14 residues. Trimming cost V 8 bases and J 2 bases; bases outside gene matches: 3. CDR3 protein: CASRTGAGANVLTF. The CDR3 DNA reads TGTGCCAGCCGAACAGGGGCTGGGGCCAACGTCCTGACTTTC.

The chain joins TRBV6-6 to TRBJ2-3; TRBD2 matches 7 bases. The CDR3 is 13 residues long. Germline values: CDR1 MNHNY, CDR2 SVGAGI (reference sequence). V lost 8 bases, J lost 3 bases, and 5 bases stayed unmatched. The CDR3 is CASGGGSTDTQYF. The CDR3 DNA sequence: TGTGCCAGCGGGGGGGGAAGTACAGATACGCAGTATTTT.

J is TRBJ2-5 and V is TRBV2, with 10 bases lining up with TRBD1. The ends lost 8 bases at V and 4 bases at J; junction bases unmatched: 7. The CDR3 spans 14 residues. Germline values: CDR1 SNHLY, CDR2 FYNNEI. CDR3 amino acids: CASGRDRGRETQYF. As DNA, the CDR3 is TGTGCCAGCGGGCGGGACAGGGGACGAGAGACCCAGTACTTC.

The V call is TRBV5-4, the J call TRBJ1-4, with D unclear. Germline CDR1 reads SGHNT; CDR2 reads YYREEE (reference sequence). V was cut by 4 bases and J by 3 bases, with 10 bases left in between. The CDR3 contains 14 residues. The CDR3 loop is CASSLSEANEKLFF. The CDR3 region has the DNA TGTGCCAGCAGCCTGTCGGAGGCTAATGAAAAACTGTTTTTT.

The rearrangement links TRBV9 to TRBJ2-3, with D perhaps given as TRBD1 or TRBD2 (6 bases each). From germline, CDR1 is SGDLS and CDR2 YYNGEE. Trimming stripped 0 bases from V and 3 bases from J, with 11 bases between. This CDR3 spans 15 amino acids. The CDR3 here is CASSVGWGATDTQYF. As DNA, the CDR3 is TGTGCCAGCAGCGTAGGATGGGGGGCTACAGATACGCAGTATTTT.

The chain links TRBV18 to TRBJ1-2; 7 bases match TRBD1. The junction had 2 bases not matched to a gene; V was cut back by 2 bases and J by 8 bases. CDR3 size: 12 residues. The germline V gene encodes CDR1 KGHSH and CDR2 LQKENI. In DNA, the CDR3 is TGTGCCAGCTCACCAGACAGGGTCGGCTACACCTTC. It translates to CASSPDRVGYTF.

The V and J genes are TRBV10-1 and TRBJ2-7; the match to TRBD1 covers 9 bases. The CDR3 covers 15 residues. V lost 2 bases and J lost 6; bases outside the gene matches: 8. From germline, CDR1 is WNHNN and CDR2 SYGVQD (reference sequence). CDR3 amino acids: CASSELPGQGTEQYF. The DNA of the CDR3 is TGCGCCAGCAGTGAGCTCCCCGGACAGGGGACCGAGCAGTACTTC.

The rearrangement links TRBV5-1 to TRBJ2-1, with TRBD2 matching 7 bases. V shed 0 bases and J 4 bases; nucleotides not matched to a gene: 7. Germline CDR1 SGHRS, CDR2 YFSETQ. The CDR3 contains 16 residues. CDR3 DNA: TGCGCCAGCAGCTTGGGGGCGGGAGACGTGTACAATGAGCAGTTCTTC. It translates to CASSLGAGDVYNEQFF.

The chain has TRBV6-5 and TRBJ1-2; D ambiguous. Germline V gene data show CDR1 as MNHEY and CDR2 as SVGAGI. This CDR3 has 14 residues. The V and J ends lost 6 bases and 12 bases respectively, with 23 bases between them. In DNA form, the CDR3 reads TGTGCCAGCAGCGCTTCGTTTGGACGGGGTTTGGACACCTTC. Protein: CASSASFGRGLDTF.

This chain connects TRBV19 to TRBJ1-2, with D uncertain. The V and J ends lost 1 base and 2 bases respectively, with 17 bases between them. This CDR3 is 17 amino acids long. CDR1 and CDR2 (germline): LNHDA, SQIVND (reference sequence). The DNA for the CDR3 is TGTGCCAGTAGTATAGTAGTCCCGGCAGGAAGAAACTATGGCTACACCTTC. This encodes CASSIVVPAGRNYGYTF.

This chain joins TRBV5-5 and TRBJ1-1; D unclear. CDR1 and CDR2 from the germline V gene are SGHKS and YYEKEE (reference sequence). V dropped 1 base and J dropped 4 bases, with 8 bases sitting between them. This CDR3 contains 13 residues. The CDR3 region is CASSLIVSTEAFF. The CDR3 DNA is TGTGCCAGCAGCTTGATTGTATCCACTGAAGCTTTCTTT.